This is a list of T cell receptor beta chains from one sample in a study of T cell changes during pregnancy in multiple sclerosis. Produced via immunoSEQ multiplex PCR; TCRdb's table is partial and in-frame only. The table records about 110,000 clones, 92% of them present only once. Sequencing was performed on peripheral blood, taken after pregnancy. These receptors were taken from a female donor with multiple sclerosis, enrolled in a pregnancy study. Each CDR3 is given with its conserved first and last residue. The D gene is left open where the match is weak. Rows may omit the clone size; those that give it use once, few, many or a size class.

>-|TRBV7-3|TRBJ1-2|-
CASSLPVLRGYTF
TGTGCCAGCAGCTTACCGGTCCTCCGGGGCTACACCTTC
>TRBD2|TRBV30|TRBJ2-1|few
CAWIWGGSYGEQFF
TGTGCCTGGATATGGGGCGGGAGTTATGGTGAGCAGTTCTTC
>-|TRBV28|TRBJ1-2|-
CASSYDSLTNYGYTF
TGTGCCAGCAGTTATGACAGCCTAACTAACTATGGCTACACCTTC
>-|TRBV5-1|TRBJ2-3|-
CASSLPSTDTQYF
TGCGCCAGCAGCCTCCCCTCGACAGATACGCAGTATTTT
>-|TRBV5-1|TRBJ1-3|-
CASSQESTGYGNTIYF
TGCGCCAGCAGCCAAGAATCCACAGGGTACGGAAACACCATATATTTT
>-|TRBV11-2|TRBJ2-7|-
CASSSGKSEQYF
TGTGCCAGCAGCTCGGGGAAAAGCGAGCAGTACTTC
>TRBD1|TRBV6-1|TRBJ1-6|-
CASSQTGADSPLHF
TGTGCCAGCAGTCAGACAGGGGCAGATTCACCCCTCCACTTT
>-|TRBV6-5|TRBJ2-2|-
CASRQGYLGELFF
TGTGCCAGCAGACAGGGATACTTAGGGGAGCTGTTTTTT
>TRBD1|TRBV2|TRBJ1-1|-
CASSRDRVNTEAFF
TGTGCCAGCAGTCGCGACAGGGTGAACACTGAAGCTTTCTTT
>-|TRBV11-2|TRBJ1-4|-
CASSLDALRATNEKLFF
TGTGCCAGCAGCTTAGATGCCCTAAGAGCAACTAATGAAAAACTGTTTTTT
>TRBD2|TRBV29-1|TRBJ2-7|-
CSVASGAGGSYEQYF
TGCAGCGTTGCCTCGGGGGCGGGAGGGTCCTACGAGCAGTACTTC
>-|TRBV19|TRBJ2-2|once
CASSMGHRTNTGELFF
TGTGCCAGTAGTATGGGCCACAGGACGAACACCGGGGAGCTGTTTTTT
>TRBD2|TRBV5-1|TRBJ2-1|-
CASSLASREGEQFF
TGCGCCAGCAGCTTGGCGAGCAGGGAGGGCGAGCAGTTCTTC
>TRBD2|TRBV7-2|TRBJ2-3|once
CASSPFGLADTDTQYF
TGTGCCAGCAGCCCCTTTGGCCTAGCGGACACAGATACGCAGTATTTT
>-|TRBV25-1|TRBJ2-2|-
CASRAGANTGELFF
TGTGCCAGCAGGGCGGGGGCTAACACCGGGGAGCTGTTTTTT
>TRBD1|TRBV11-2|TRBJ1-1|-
CASSHTPGQGRTEAFF
TGTGCCAGCAGCCACACTCCGGGACAGGGGAGGACTGAAGCTTTCTTT
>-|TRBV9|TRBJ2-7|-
CASSPFLATYEQYF
TGTGCCAGCAGCCCTTTTTTAGCGACCTACGAGCAGTACTTC
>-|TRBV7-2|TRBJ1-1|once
CASSLAAVGNTEAFF
TGTGCCAGCAGCTTAGCGGCTGTTGGGAACACTGAAGCTTTCTTT
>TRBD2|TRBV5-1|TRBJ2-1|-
CASSLAGRSMDEQFF
TGCGCCAGCAGCTTGGCCGGGAGGAGTATGGATGAGCAGTTCTTC
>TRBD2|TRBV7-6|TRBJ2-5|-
CASSFWALAGQETQYF
TGTGCCAGCAGCTTTTGGGCACTAGCGGGACAAGAGACCCAGTACTTC
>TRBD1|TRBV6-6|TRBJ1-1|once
CASSHQDRGNTEAFF
TGTGCCAGCAGTCACCAAGACAGGGGGAACACTGAAGCTTTCTTT
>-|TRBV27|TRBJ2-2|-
CASKAATGELFF
TGTGCCAGCAAGGCGGCGACCGGGGAGCTGTTTTTT
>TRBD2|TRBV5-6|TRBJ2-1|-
CASSLFRGDEQFF
TGTGCCAGCAGCTTGTTTCGGGGGGATGAGCAGTTCTTC
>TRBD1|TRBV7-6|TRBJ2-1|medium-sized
CASSFGDREVGNEQFF
TGTGCCAGCAGCTTTGGCGACAGGGAAGTGGGGAATGAGCAGTTCTTC
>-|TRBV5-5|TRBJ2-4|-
CASSLIATKNIQYF
TGTGCCAGCAGCTTGATTGCTACCAAAAACATTCAGTACTTC
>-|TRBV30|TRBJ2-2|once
CAWSTRNTGELFF
TGTGCCTGGAGTACACGTAACACCGGGGAGCTGTTTTTT
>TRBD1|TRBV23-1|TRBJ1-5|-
CASGGQGGNQPQHF
TGCGCCAGCGGGGGACAGGGAGGCAATCAGCCCCAGCATTTT
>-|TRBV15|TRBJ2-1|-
CATSRDRLPGRQSGDEQFF
TGTGCCACCAGCAGAGATCGGCTCCCCGGGAGGCAGTCAGGGGATGAGCAGTTCTTC
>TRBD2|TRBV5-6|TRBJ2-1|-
CASSFGGVRSYNEQFF
TGTGCCAGCAGCTTCGGGGGGGTACGCTCCTACAATGAGCAGTTCTTC
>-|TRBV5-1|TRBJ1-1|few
CASSRAGKAEAFF
TGCGCCAGCAGCAGGGCAGGGAAAGCTGAAGCTTTCTTT
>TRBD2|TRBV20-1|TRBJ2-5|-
CSGLAAPAQYF
TGCAGTGGACTAGCGGCTCCGGCCCAGTACTTC
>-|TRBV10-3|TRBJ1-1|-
CAISESLPNTEAFF
TGTGCCATCAGTGAGTCCCTTCCGAACACTGAAGCTTTCTTT
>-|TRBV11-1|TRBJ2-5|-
CASSLSGQETQYF
TGTGCCAGCAGCTTGTCAGGGCAAGAGACCCAGTACTTC
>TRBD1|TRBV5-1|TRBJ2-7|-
CASSPGTGVFYEQYF
TGCGCCAGCAGCCCCGGGACAGGGGTTTTCTACGAGCAGTACTTC
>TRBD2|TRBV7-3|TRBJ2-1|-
CASSGLGGNEQFF
TGTGCCAGCAGCGGACTAGGTGGCAATGAGCAGTTCTTC
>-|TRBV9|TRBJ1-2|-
CASSVGRSYGYTF
TGTGCCAGCAGCGTAGGACGGAGCTATGGCTACACCTTC
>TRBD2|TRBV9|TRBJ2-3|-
CASSVDRPPLAGETDTQYF
TGTGCCAGCAGCGTAGATCGGCCCCCCCTAGCGGGAGAAACAGATACGCAGTATTTT
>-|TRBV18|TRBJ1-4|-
CASSTTSEKLFF
TGTGCCAGCTCAACGACATCGGAAAAACTGTTTTTT
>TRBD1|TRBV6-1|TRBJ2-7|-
CASSETRQGYEQYF
TGTGCCAGCAGTGAAACCCGACAGGGCTACGAGCAGTACTTC
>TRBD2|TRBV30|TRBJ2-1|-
CAWSAGLAGLNEQFF
TGTGCCTGGAGTGCCGGACTAGCGGGATTAAATGAGCAGTTCTTC
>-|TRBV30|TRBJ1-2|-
CAWSGRSPGYGYTF
TGTGCCTGGAGTGGCCGCAGCCCGGGCTATGGCTACACCTTC
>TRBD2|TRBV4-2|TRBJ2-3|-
CASSQVRGITDTQYF
TGTGCCAGCAGCCAAGTGCGGGGGATCACAGATACGCAGTATTTT
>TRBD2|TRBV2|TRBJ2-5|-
CASNEGLAGMGRETQYF
TGTGCCAGCAATGAGGGACTAGCGGGAATGGGGCGAGAGACCCAGTACTTC
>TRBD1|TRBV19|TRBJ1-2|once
CASIRGQGGGYTF
TGTGCCAGTATCCGCGGACAGGGAGGCGGCTACACCTTC
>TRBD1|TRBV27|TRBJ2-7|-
CASSSLQGQGATYEQYF
TGTGCCAGCAGTTCCCTCCAGGGACAGGGGGCTACCTACGAGCAGTACTTC
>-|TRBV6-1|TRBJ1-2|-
CASSSSPTANYGYTF
TGTGCCAGCAGTTCATCGCCGACAGCAAACTATGGCTACACCTTC
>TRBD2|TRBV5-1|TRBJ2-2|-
CASTISGSFDTGELFF
TGCGCCAGCACGATTAGCGGGAGCTTTGACACCGGGGAGCTGTTTTTT
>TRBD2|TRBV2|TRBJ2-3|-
CATSLRLAGVADTQYF
TGTGCCACCTCTCTACGACTAGCGGGAGTCGCAGATACGCAGTATTTT
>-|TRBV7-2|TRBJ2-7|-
CASSLTAAAYEQYF
TGTGCCAGCAGCTTAACGGCGGCGGCCTACGAGCAGTACTTC
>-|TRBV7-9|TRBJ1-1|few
CASSPLESATEAFF
TGTGCCAGCAGCCCCCTAGAAAGCGCCACTGAAGCTTTCTTT
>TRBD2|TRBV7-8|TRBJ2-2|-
CASSPGLAVTTAKTGELFF
TGTGCCAGCAGCCCCGGACTAGCGGTGACCACCGCGAAGACCGGGGAGCTGTTTTTT
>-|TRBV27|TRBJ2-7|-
CASSLRGAGTYEQYF
TGTGCCAGCAGTTTACGGGGGGCAGGAACCTACGAGCAGTACTTC
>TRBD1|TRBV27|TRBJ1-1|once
CASSLKRDRRNTEAFF
TGTGCCAGCAGTTTAAAACGGGACAGGCGGAACACTGAAGCTTTCTTT
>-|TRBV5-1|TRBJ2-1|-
CASRLGRGPGDEQFF
TGCGCCAGCAGATTGGGCAGGGGCCCAGGGGATGAGCAGTTCTTC
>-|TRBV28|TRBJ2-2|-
CASSFGGLGTGELFF
TGTGCCAGCAGTTTCGGGGGGCTGGGCACCGGGGAGCTGTTTTTT
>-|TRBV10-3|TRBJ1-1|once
CAISGEGGTEAFF
TGTGCCATCAGTGGGGAGGGAGGTACTGAAGCTTTCTTT
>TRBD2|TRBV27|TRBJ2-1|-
CASSLTSGRETYNEQFF
TGTGCCAGCAGTTTAACCAGCGGGAGGGAGACCTACAATGAGCAGTTCTTC
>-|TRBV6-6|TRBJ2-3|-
CASSYWREDTQYF
TGTGCCAGCAGTTACTGGAGGGAAGATACGCAGTATTTT